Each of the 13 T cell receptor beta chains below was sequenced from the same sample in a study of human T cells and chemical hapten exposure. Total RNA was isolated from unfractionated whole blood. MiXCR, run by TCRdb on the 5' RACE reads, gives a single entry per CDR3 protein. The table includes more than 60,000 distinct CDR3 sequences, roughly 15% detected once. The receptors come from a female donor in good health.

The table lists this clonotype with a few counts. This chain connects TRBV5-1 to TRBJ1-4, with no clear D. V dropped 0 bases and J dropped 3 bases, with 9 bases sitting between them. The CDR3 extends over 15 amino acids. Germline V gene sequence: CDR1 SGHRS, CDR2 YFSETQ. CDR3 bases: TGCGCCAGCAGCTTGGAGGTCGGTCCTAATGAAAAACTGTTTTTT. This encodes CASSLEVGPNEKLFF.

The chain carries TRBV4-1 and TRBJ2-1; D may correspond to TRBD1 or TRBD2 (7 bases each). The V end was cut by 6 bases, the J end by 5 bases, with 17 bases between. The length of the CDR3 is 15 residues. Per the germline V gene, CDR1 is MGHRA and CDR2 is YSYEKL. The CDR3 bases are TGCGCCAGCAGGTACCAGGGGGGGGGTAACAATGAGCAGTTCTTC. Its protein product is CASRYQGGGNNEQFF.

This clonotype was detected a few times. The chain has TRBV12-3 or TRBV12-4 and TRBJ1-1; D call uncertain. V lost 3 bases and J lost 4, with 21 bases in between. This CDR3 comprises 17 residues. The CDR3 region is CASSFSRSRNRTTEAFF. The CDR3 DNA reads TGTGCCAGCAGTTTCTCCCGGTCCCGTAATAGAACCACTGAAGCTTTCTTT.

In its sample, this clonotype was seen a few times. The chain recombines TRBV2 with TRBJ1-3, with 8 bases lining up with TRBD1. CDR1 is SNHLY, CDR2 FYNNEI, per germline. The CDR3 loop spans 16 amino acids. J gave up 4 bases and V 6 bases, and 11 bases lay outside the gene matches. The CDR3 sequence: CASSANRGASGNTIYF. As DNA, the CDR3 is TGTGCCAGCAGCGCCAACAGGGGGGCCTCGGGAAACACCATATATTTT. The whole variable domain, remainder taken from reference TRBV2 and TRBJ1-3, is EPEVTQTPSHQVTQMGQEVILRCVPISNHLYFYWYRQILGQKVEFLVSFYNNEISEKSEIFDDQFSVERPDGSNFTLKIRSTKLEDSAMYFCASSANRGASGNTIYFGEGSWLTVV.

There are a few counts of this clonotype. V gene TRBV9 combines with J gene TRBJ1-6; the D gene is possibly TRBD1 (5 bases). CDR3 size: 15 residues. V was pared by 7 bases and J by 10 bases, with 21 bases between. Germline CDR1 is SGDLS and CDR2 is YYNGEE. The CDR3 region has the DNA TGTGCCAGCGCCGGGGTGGCAGGGAAGTTCTCACCCCTCCACTTT. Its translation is CASAGVAGKFSPLHF.

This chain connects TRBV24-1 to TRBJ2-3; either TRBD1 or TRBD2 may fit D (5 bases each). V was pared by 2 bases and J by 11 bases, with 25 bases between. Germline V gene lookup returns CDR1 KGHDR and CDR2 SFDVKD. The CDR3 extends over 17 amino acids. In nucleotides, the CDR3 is TGTGCCACCAGTGATTCACCGGGACGAAACCTTCCTGGAAAGCAGTATTTT. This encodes CATSDSPGRNLPGKQYF.

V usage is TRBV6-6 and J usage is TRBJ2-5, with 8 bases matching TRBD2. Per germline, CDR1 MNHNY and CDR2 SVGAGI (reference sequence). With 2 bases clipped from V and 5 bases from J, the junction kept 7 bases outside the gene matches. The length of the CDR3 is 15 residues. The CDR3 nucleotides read TGTGCCAGCAGTTACCATAGCGGGGAAGGGGAGACCCAGTACTTC. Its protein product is CASSYHSGEGETQYF.

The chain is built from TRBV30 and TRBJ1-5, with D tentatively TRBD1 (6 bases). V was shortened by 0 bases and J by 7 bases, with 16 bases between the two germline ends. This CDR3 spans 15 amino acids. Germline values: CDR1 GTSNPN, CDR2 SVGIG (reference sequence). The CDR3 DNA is TGTGCCTGGAGTGTACCGGGGGGCGATAGCCAGCCCCAGCATTTT. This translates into CAWSVPGGDSQPQHF.

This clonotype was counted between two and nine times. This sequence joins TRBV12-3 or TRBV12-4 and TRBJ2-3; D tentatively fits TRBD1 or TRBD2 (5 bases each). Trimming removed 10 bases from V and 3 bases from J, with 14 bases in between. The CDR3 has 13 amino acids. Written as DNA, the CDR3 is TGTGCCATCGGGAACAGGCAGACAGATACGCAGTATTTT. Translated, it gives CAIGNRQTDTQYF.

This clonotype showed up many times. CDR3 DNA: TGTGCCAGCAGCTTAGCGCGAGAGGGGACTGAAGCTTTCTTT. It translates to CASSLAREGTEAFF. The genes are TRBV7-2 and TRBJ1-1, with a weak D call TRBD1 (5 bases). V was cut by 0 bases and J by 5 bases, with 10 bases left in between. CDR1 is SGHTA, CDR2 FQGNSA, per germline. The CDR3 loop spans 14 amino acids.

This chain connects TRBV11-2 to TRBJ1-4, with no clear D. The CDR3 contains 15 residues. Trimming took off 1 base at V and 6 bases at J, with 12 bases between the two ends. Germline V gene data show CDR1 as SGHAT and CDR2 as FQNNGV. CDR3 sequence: CASSLAGRTDEKLFF. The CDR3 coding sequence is TGTGCCAGCAGCTTAGCCGGGAGGACCGATGAAAAACTGTTTTTT.

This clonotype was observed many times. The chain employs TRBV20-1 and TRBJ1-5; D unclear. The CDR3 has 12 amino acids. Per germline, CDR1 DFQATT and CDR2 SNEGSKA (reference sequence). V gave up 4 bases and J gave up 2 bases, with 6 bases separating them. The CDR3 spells CSATGGNQPQHF. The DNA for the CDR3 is TGCAGTGCTACCGGGGGCAATCAGCCCCAGCATTTT.

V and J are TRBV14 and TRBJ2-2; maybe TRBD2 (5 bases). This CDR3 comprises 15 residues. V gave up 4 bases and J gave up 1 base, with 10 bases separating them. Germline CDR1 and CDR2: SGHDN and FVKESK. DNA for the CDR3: TGTGCCAGCAGCCGCGAACTAGGGAACACCGGGGAGCTGTTTTTT. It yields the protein CASSRELGNTGELFF. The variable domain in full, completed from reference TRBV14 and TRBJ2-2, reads EAGVTQFPSHSVIEKGQTVTLRCDPISGHDNLYWYRRVMGKEIKFLLHFVKESKQDESGMPNNRFLAERTGGTYSTLKVQPAELEDSGVYFCASSRELGNTGELFFGEGSRLTVL.